The present T cell receptor beta chain was sequenced within a study of cytomegalovirus exposure and HLA in healthy donors. Findings of the study overall: In an earlier analysis, productive rearrangement rates for most beta V segments clustered near 87% or 30%. The study reported that TCR beta sequences accurately predicted HLA-A and HLA-B alleles in most subjects.

For this clone: Antigen specificity is unknown.

V was shortened by 6 bases and J by 1 base, with 9 bases between the two germline ends. Germline loops: CDR1 MNHEY, CDR2 SVGAGI. The CDR3 totals 13 residues. PCR employed 60 Vbeta and 13 Jbeta primers. Method: immunoSEQ multiplex PCR; TCRdb's copy keeps in-frame clones and lacks some. The sample yields roughly 140,000 clones, over 70% seen once. The receptor's source is a man aged 25 to 40 in good health and CMV-seropositive. The source material was PBMCs. The chain has TRBV6-5 and TRBJ1-2, with D possibly TRBD1 on 5 matching bases. CDR3 DNA: TGTGCCAGCAGACCGACAGATAACTATGGCTACACCTTC. Encoded protein: CASRPTDNYGYTF.